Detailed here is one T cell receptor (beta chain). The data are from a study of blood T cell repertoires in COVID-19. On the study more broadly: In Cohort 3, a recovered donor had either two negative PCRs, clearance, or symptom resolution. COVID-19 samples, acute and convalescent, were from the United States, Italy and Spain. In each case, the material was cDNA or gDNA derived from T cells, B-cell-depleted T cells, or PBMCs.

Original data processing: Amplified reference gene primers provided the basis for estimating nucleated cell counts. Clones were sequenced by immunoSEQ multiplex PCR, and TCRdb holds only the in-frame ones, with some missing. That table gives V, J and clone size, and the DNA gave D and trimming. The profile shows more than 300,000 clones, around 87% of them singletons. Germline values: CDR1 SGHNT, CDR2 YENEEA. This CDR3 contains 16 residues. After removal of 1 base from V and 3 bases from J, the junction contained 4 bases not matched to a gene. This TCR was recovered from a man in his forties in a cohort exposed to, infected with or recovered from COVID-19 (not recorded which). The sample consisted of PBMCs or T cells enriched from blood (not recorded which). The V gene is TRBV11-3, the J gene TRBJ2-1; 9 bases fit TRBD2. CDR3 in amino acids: CASSLASSGIYNEQFF. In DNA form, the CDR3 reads TGTGCCAGCAGCTTAGCTTCTAGCGGGATCTACAATGAGCAGTTCTTC.